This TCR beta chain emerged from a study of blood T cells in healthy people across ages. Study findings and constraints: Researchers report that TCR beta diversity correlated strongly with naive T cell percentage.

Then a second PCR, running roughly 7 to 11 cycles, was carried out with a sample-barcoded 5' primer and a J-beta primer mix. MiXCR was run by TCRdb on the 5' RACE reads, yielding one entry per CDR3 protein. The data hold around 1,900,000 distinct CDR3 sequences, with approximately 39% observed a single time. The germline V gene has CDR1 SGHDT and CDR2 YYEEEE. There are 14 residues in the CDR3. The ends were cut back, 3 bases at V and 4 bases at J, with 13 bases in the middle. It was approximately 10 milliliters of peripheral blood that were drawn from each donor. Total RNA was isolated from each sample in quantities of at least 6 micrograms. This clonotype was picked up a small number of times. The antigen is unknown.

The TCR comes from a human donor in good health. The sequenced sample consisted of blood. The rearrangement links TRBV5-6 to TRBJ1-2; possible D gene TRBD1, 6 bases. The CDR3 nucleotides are TGTGCCAGCAGCTCTCAGGGGAGCATCTATGGCTACACCTTC. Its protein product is CASSSQGSIYGYTF.